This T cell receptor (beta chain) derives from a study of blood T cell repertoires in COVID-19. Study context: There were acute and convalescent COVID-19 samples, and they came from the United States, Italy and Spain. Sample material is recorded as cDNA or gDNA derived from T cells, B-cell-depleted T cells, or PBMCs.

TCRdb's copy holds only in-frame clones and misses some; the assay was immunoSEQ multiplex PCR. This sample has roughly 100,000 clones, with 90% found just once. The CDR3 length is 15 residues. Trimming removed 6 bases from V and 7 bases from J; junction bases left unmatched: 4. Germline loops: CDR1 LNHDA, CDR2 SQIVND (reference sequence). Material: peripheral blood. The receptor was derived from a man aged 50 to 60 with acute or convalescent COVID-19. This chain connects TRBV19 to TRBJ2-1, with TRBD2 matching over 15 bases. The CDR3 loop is CASSLGLAGGNEQFF. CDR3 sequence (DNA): TGTGCCAGTAGCCTAGGACTAGCGGGAGGGAATGAGCAGTTCTTC.